The 27 T cell receptor beta chains below all came from one sample that was sequenced in a study of human T cells and chemical hapten exposure. The time point denotes: patch test 1, 2 weeks after DPC sensitization. Indicated treatment: therapeutic diphenylcyclopropenone sensitization with weekly scalp DPC. Whole blood, unfractionated, served as the material for total RNA extraction. A single record per CDR3 protein comes from TCRdb applying MiXCR to the RACE reads. The sample has 39,000 or so distinct CDR3 sequences; around 3.8% are singletons. The source was whole blood, collected in connection with sensitization to the hapten diphenylcyclopropenone (DPC). Source of these receptors: a man between 50 and 59 years old with alopecia areata. Some clones in this sample may be carry-over from other donors' samples.

The sample holds many counts of this clonotype. CDR3 loop: CASSGKGQGEETQYF. CDR3 DNA sequence: TGTGCCAGCAGTGGTAAGGGACAGGGAGAAGAGACCCAGTACTTC. The chain couples TRBV6-1 to TRBJ2-5; 9 bases map to TRBD1. The V gene end was trimmed by 4 bases and the J gene end by 3 bases; junction bases not matched to a gene: 6. This CDR3 has 15 residues. The germline V gene encodes CDR1 MNHNS and CDR2 SASEGT.

This clonotype was recorded many times. The chain is built from TRBV28 and TRBJ2-7; D is uncertain. The CDR3 has 12 residues. The V gene's germline CDR1 is MDHEN and CDR2 SYDVKM. V was cut by 3 bases and J by 6 bases, with 9 bases left in between. The CDR3 sequence: CASSLLSGEQYF. The CDR3 bases are TGTGCCAGCAGTTTGTTGAGTGGCGAGCAGTACTTC. Together with reference TRBV28 and TRBJ2-7, the CDR3 gives the full variable domain: DVKVTQSSRYLVKRTGEKVFLECVQDMDHENMFWYRQDPGLGLRLIYFSYDVKMKEKGDIPEGYSVSREKKERFSLILESASTNQTSMYLCASSLLSGEQYFGPGTRLTVT.

This clonotype was seen at least ten times. The genes are TRBV12-3 or TRBV12-4 and TRBJ1-2, with D possibly TRBD1 on 6 matching bases. The CDR3 covers 13 residues. V was clipped by 3 bases and J by 5 bases, with 10 bases between them. The CDR3 reads CASSLRGGYGYTF. In nucleotides, the CDR3 is TGTGCCAGCAGTTTGAGGGGGGGGTATGGCTACACCTTC.

This clonotype was seen repeatedly, ten times or more. This sequence joins TRBV3-1 and TRBJ2-2; TRBD1 agrees at 8 bases. This CDR3 region has 17 residues. Germline values: CDR1 LGHDT, CDR2 YNNKEL (reference sequence). After removal of 4 bases from V and 1 base from J, the junction contained 8 bases not matched to a gene. DNA of the CDR3: TGTGCCAGCAGCCCAAGACCCGGGACAGGGAACACCGGGGAGCTGTTTTTT. It yields the protein CASSPRPGTGNTGELFF.

This clonotype was counted at least ten times. The chain employs TRBV12-3 or TRBV12-4 and TRBJ1-4; the D gene is possibly TRBD1 (5 bases). This CDR3 has 14 residues. Trimming took 2 bases from V and 4 from J, leaving 8 bases between them. As DNA, the CDR3 is TGTGCCAGCAGTTTACAGGGACTTAATGAAAAACTGTTTTTT. This sequence encodes CASSLQGLNEKLFF.

The chain is built from TRBV27 and TRBJ1-1; D gene unclear. The CDR3 loop spans 14 amino acids. The germline gives CDR1 MNHEY, CDR2 SMNVEV (reference sequence). Deletions cut 3 bases from V and 2 bases from J, with 10 bases between. The CDR3 DNA follows: TGTGCCAGCAGTTTGGGGATAGGAAACACTGAAGCTTTCTTT. This translates into CASSLGIGNTEAFF.

This clonotype was counted ten times or more. The gene calls are TRBV7-3 and TRBJ1-1, with D hard to call. The V gene's germline CDR1 is SGHTA and CDR2 FQGTGA. The CDR3 is 12 amino acids. The ends were cut back, 4 bases at V and 7 bases at J, with 10 bases in the middle. The CDR3 loop reads CASSSGEGEAFF. The CDR3 coding sequence is TGTGCCAGCAGCTCCGGGGAGGGTGAAGCTTTCTTT.

This clonotype was seen repeatedly, ten times or more. The chain recombines TRBV20-1 with TRBJ1-6; 8 bases match TRBD1. Per germline, CDR1 DFQATT and CDR2 SNEGSKA (reference sequence). The CDR3 is made up of 13 amino acids. V shed 1 base and J 7 bases; nucleotides not matched to a gene: 0. CDR3 nucleotides: TGCAGTGCTAGAGGACAGGGGAATTCACCCCTCCACTTT. Encoded protein: CSARGQGNSPLHF.

In this sample, this clonotype turned up a few times. The genes are TRBV12-3 or TRBV12-4 and TRBJ2-6; TRBD1 is a possible D gene (5 bases). This CDR3 is built from 16 residues. Trimming removed 2 bases at V and 0 bases at J, with 8 bases between. This chain's CDR3 is CASSLRGASGANVLTF. In DNA form, the CDR3 reads TGTGCCAGCAGTTTAAGGGGCGCCTCTGGGGCCAACGTCCTGACTTTC.

This clonotype was recorded many times. This chain links TRBV12-3 or TRBV12-4 with TRBJ2-7; no firm D call. The CDR3 is 12 residues long. Between the trimmed V and J ends, which lost 6 bases and 4 bases, there was a span of 10 bases. The CDR3 DNA sequence: TGTGCCAGCAGCCGGTCGCTGTACGAGCAGTACTTC. It is translated as CASSRSLYEQYF.

This clonotype was seen only a few times. The chain is built from TRBV29-1 and TRBJ2-5, with TRBD2 identical over 10 bases. In germline, CDR1 is SQVTM, CDR2 ANQGSEA. V trimming: 4 bases; J trimming: 9 bases; junction bases outside the gene matches: 8. The CDR3 consists of 13 residues. CDR3 loop: CSVGVAGGLPQYF. CDR3 DNA: TGCAGCGTTGGGGTAGCGGGAGGTCTGCCCCAGTACTTC. The full variable domain, completed using reference TRBV29-1 and TRBJ2-5, is SAVISQKPSRDICQRGTSLTIQCQVDSQVTMMFWYRQQPGQSLTLIATANQGSEATYESGFVIDKFPISRPNLTFSTLTVSNMSPEDSSIYLCSVGVAGGLPQYFGPGTRLLVL.

This clonotype was recorded at least ten times. The chain joins TRBV10-3 to TRBJ1-6, with D possibly being TRBD1 (5 bases). Looked up from germline, CDR1 is ENHRY and CDR2 is SYGVKD. This CDR3 contains 14 residues. V was trimmed by 4 bases and J by 8 bases, leaving 12 bases between them. This chain's CDR3 is CAISVQGPDSPLHF. CDR3 nucleotides: TGTGCCATCAGTGTCCAGGGACCTGATTCACCCCTCCACTTT.

The count of this clonotype is one. V is TRBV20-1 and J is TRBJ1-5; 7 bases agree with TRBD1. Germline V CDR1 and CDR2: DFQATT, SNEGSKA (reference sequence). The CDR3 is 15 residues long. The V and J ends lost 1 base and 5 bases, in that order; junction bases with no gene match: 8. CDR3 loop: CSARVLWGTDQPQHF. For the CDR3, the DNA is TGCAGTGCTAGAGTCCTTTGGGGGACAGATCAGCCCCAGCATTTT.

This clonotype was seen a handful of times. A much larger clonotype is one base distant, so this may be a read error. The chain combines TRBV5-1 with TRBJ2-5; maybe TRBD1 (5 bases). The CDR3 has 13 residues. CDR1 and CDR2 from the germline V gene are SGHRS and YFSETQ. CDR3 protein: CTSSPDTIETQYF. The CDR3 bases are TGCACCAGCAGCCCGGACACCATTGAGACCCAGTACTTC.

This clonotype has only a few counts. This chain connects TRBV6-6 to TRBJ1-2; D gene uncertain. The germline V and J ends were trimmed by 6 bases and 4 bases, with 12 bases remaining between them. The CDR3 is 13 residues long. Germline V gene sequence: CDR1 MNHNY, CDR2 SVGAGI (reference sequence). The CDR3 nucleotides are TGTGCCAGCAGCCTATCGAATGGCTATGGCTACACCTTC. This gives the protein CASSLSNGYGYTF.

On this clonotype itself: One junction end does not reproduce the germline sequence, and a read error may be involved. The chain couples TRBV5-4 to TRBJ1-1, with TRBD1 identical over 9 bases. This CDR3 region has 14 residues. CDR1 is SGHNT, CDR2 YYREEE, per germline (reference sequence). In DNA, the CDR3 is TGTGCCAGCAGCACGGGGACAGGGAACTCTGAAGCTTTCTTT. It is translated as CASSTGTGNSEAFF.

This clonotype showed up many times. The genes are TRBV5-1 and TRBJ1-3; tentative D call: TRBD1 (5 bases). The V end was cut by 1 base, the J end by 4 bases, with 9 bases between. From germline, CDR1 is SGHRS and CDR2 YFSETQ. The CDR3 is 14 amino acids. The CDR3 DNA reads TGCGCCAGCAGCTTGAGAGGGGAAGGAAACACCATATATTTT. This encodes CASSLRGEGNTIYF.

This clonotype was counted many times. This chain uses TRBV7-9 with TRBJ2-1; 9 nucleotides align to TRBD2. V lost 7 bases to trimming and J lost 1 base; unmatched junction nucleotides: 8. CDR3 length: 16 residues. From germline, CDR1 is SEHNR and CDR2 FQNEAQ (reference sequence). In DNA form, the CDR3 reads TGTGCCAGCACTGTGCGGGAGGGAATGTCCTACAATGAGCAGTTCTTC. Translating it yields CASTVREGMSYNEQFF.

This clonotype occurred many times. This chain uses TRBV6-1 with TRBJ2-7, with D perhaps being TRBD1 or TRBD2 (5 bases each). The V gene's germline CDR1 is MNHNS and CDR2 SASEGT. The V end was cut by 2 bases, the J end by 6 bases, with 8 bases between. The CDR3 runs to 12 residues. In DNA form, the CDR3 reads TGTGCCAGCAGTGAACGGGGCGTCGAGCAGTACTTC. It yields the protein CASSERGVEQYF.

This clonotype came up many times. The chain has TRBV3-1 and TRBJ1-2; 7 positions match TRBD1. This CDR3 region has 12 residues. Germline assignment: CDR1 LGHDT and CDR2 YNNKEL (reference sequence). J lost 7 bases, V lost 1 base, and 0 bases had no gene match. The CDR3, as DNA: TGTGCCAGCAGCCAAGGACAGGGTGGCTACACCTTC. Translating gives CASSQGQGGYTF.

J is TRBJ1-6 and V is TRBV6-6; TRBD1 matches 9 bases. The CDR3 extends over 18 amino acids. The ends lost 0 bases at V and 0 bases at J; junction bases unmatched: 3. Looked up from germline, CDR1 is MNHNY and CDR2 is SVGAGI (reference sequence). This CDR3 is CASSYSDRGASYNSPLHF. As DNA, the CDR3 is TGTGCCAGCAGTTACTCCGACAGGGGGGCCTCCTATAATTCACCCCTCCACTTT.

This clonotype has ten or more counts. This chain uses TRBV30 with TRBJ2-5; 11 bases map to TRBD2. The CDR3 extends over 16 amino acids. CDR1 is GTSNPN and CDR2 is SVGIG in the germline V gene (reference sequence). J gave up 1 base and V 1 base, and 5 bases lay outside the gene matches. The CDR3 sequence is CAWSAGLAGFQETQYF. The CDR3 coding sequence is TGTGCCTGGAGTGCCGGACTAGCGGGCTTCCAAGAGACCCAGTACTTC.

Many counts were recorded for this clonotype. The V gene is TRBV18, the J gene TRBJ2-5; D remains ambiguous. Germline-derived CDR1 and CDR2 are KGHSH and LQKENI. V shed 8 bases and J shed 5 bases, with 12 bases lying between them. The CDR3 totals 12 residues. CDR3 region: CASALDGETQYF. In DNA, the CDR3 is TGTGCCAGCGCCCTGGACGGGGAGACCCAGTACTTC.

Ten or more counts support this clonotype. The chain uses TRBV9 and TRBJ2-2; D gene ambiguous. V was shortened by 2 bases and J by 1 base, with 9 bases between the two germline ends. CDR1 is SGDLS, CDR2 YYNGEE, per germline. The length of the CDR3 is 15 residues. CDR3 DNA: TGTGCCAGCAGCGTCGACGGCGGGAACACCGGGGAGCTGTTTTTT. Its protein product is CASSVDGGNTGELFF.

This clonotype was picked up many times. The chain is built from TRBV29-1 and TRBJ2-3; D is unresolved. CDR3 length: 15 amino acids. The germline V and J ends were trimmed by 6 bases and 0 bases, with 16 bases remaining between them. Per germline, CDR1 SQVTM and CDR2 ANQGSEA. CDR3 in DNA: TGCAGCGTGCGTCCCGGGTCGGCTAGCACAGATACGCAGTATTTT. As protein: CSVRPGSASTDTQYF.

This clonotype was seen at least ten times. The V and J genes are TRBV7-9 and TRBJ2-2; 14 positions match TRBD2. The CDR3 is 17 residues long. Germline values: CDR1 SEHNR, CDR2 FQNEAQ (reference sequence). V lost 4 bases, J lost 8 bases, and 9 bases stayed unmatched. CDR3 amino acids: CASSSQRLAGGRGELFF. In nucleotides, the CDR3 is TGTGCCAGCAGCTCCCAGCGACTAGCGGGAGGGAGAGGGGAGCTGTTTTTT.

This clonotype was picked up many times. The chain links TRBV11-2 to TRBJ2-7; 8 bases fit TRBD1. The V gene end was trimmed by 3 bases and the J gene end by 6 bases; junction bases not matched to a gene: 10. The CDR3 is 15 residues long. Looked up from germline, CDR1 is SGHAT and CDR2 is FQNNGV. CDR3 sequence reads: CASSFLGQGNSEQYF. Written as DNA, the CDR3 is TGTGCCAGCAGCTTTCTCGGACAGGGTAATTCCGAGCAGTACTTC. Based on the CDR3 plus reference TRBV11-2 and TRBJ2-7, the full variable domain is EAGVAQSPRYKIIEKRQSVAFWCNPISGHATLYWYQQILGQGPKLLIQFQNNGVVDDSQLPKDRFSAERLKGVDSTLKIQPAKLEDSAVYLCASSFLGQGNSEQYFGPGTRLTVT.